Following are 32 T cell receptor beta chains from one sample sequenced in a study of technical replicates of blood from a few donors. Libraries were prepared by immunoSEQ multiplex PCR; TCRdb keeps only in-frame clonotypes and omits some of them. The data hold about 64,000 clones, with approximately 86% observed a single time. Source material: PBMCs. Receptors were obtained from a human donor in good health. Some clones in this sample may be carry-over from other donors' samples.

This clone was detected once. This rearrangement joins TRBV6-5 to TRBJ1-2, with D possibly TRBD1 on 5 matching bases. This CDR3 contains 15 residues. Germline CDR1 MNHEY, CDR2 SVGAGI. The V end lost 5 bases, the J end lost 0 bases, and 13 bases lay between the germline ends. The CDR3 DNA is TGTGCCAGCAGTACCGCCTTGACAGCTAACTATGGCTACACCTTC. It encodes CASSTALTANYGYTF.

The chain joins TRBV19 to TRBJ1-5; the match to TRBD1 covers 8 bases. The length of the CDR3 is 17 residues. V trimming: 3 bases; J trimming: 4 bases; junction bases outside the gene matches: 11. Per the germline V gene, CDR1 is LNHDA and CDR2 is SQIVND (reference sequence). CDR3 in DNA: TGTGCCAGTAGTATTTTACAGGGGGTTTCCCTTAATCAGCCCCAGCATTTT. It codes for CASSILQGVSLNQPQHF.

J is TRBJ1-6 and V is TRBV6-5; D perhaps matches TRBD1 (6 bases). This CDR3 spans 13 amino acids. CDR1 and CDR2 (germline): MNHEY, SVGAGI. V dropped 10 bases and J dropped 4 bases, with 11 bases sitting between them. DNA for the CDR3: TGTGCCATCGGACAGATGTATAATTCACCCCTCCACTTT. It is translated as CAIGQMYNSPLHF.

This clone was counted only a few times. The CDR3 coding sequence is TGTGCCAGCAGTGGGACTAGCGGGGGGGCAGATACGCAGTATTTT. Its translation: CASSGTSGGADTQYF. The genes are TRBV6-1 and TRBJ2-3, with 15 bases that match TRBD2. V shed 4 bases and J 4 bases; nucleotides not matched to a gene: 0. This CDR3 is built from 15 residues. Germline CDR1 and CDR2: MNHNS and SASEGT.

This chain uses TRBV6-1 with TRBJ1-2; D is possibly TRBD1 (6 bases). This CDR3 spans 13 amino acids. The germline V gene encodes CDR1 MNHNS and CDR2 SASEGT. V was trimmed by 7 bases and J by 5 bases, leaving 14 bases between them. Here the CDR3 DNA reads TGTGCCAGCAACGGGGGGGCGGTTTATGGCTACACCTTC. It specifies CASNGGAVYGYTF.

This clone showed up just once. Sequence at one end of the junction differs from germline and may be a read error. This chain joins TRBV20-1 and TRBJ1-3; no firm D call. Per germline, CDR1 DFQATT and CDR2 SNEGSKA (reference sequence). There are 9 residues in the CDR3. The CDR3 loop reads CSGAGGLGF. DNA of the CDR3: TGCAGTGGCGCGGGTGGGTTAGGATTT.

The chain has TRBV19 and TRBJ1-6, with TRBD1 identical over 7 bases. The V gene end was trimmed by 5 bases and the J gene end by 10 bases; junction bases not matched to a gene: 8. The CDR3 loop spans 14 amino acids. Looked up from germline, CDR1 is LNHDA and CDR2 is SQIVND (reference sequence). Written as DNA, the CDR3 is TGTGCCAGTAGTGTCCGGGACAGCGAGTCACCCCTCCACTTT. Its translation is CASSVRDSESPLHF.

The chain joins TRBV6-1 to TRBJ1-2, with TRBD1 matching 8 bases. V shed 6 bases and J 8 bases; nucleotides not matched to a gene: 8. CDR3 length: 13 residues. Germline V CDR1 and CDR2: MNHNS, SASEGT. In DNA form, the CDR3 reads TGTGCCAGCAGAGCCGGGACAGGATGGGGCTACACCTTC. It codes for CASRAGTGWGYTF.

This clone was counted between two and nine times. CDR3 DNA sequence: TGTGCCAGTAGTATTGCGAGGCCCTCTGGGGCCAACGTCCTGACTTTC. Amino acid sequence: CASSIARPSGANVLTF. The V and J genes are TRBV19 and TRBJ2-6; D gene unclear. CDR1 is LNHDA, CDR2 SQIVND, per germline (reference sequence). This CDR3 spans 16 amino acids. The V and J ends lost 3 bases and 0 bases respectively, with 9 bases between them.

The CDR3 nucleotides are TGTGCCAGCAGCTTGTCGGGTCGGGGCAGGGGAGTATCTGGCTACACCTTC. Protein sequence: CASSLSGRGRGVSGYTF. The V gene is TRBV5-4, the J gene TRBJ1-2, with a tentative D call TRBD1 (6 bases). Trimming pared 1 base from V and 7 bases from J, leaving 23 bases between. Germline V lookup: CDR1 SGHNT, CDR2 YYREEE (reference sequence). The length of the CDR3 is 17 residues.

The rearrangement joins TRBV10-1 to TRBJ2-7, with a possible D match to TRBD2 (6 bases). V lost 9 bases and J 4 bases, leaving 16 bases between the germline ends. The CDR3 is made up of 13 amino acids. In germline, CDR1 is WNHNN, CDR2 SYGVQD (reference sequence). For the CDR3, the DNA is TGCGCCAGGGAGAGACGGGCGGGATACGAGCAGTACTTC. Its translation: CARERRAGYEQYF.

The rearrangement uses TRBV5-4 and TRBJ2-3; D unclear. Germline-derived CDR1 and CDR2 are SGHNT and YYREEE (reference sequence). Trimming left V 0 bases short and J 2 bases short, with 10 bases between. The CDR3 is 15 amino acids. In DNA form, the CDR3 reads TGTGCCAGCAGCTTGGCCATGGGCCACACAGATACGCAGTATTTT. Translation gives CASSLAMGHTDTQYF.

The CDR3 sequence: CASSRDLSSYNSPLHF. In nucleotides, the CDR3 is TGTGCCAGCAGCCGGGACTTAAGCTCCTATAATTCACCCCTCCACTTT. The genes are TRBV9 and TRBJ1-6; D possibly corresponds to TRBD1 (5 bases). Per the germline V gene, CDR1 is SGDLS and CDR2 is YYNGEE. Trimming took 4 bases from V and 0 from J, leaving 11 bases between them. The CDR3 runs to 16 residues.

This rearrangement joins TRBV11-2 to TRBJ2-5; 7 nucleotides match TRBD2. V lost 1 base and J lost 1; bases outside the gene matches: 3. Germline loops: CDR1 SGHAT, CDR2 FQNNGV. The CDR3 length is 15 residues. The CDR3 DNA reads TGTGCCAGCAGCTTAGTCCTAGCGGCCCAAGAGACCCAGTACTTC. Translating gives CASSLVLAAQETQYF.

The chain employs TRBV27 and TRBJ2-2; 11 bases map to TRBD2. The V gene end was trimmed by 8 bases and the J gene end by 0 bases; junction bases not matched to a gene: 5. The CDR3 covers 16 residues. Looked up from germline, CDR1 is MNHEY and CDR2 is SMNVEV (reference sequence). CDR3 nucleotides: TGTGCCAGCCGTAGACTAGCGGGGACGAACACCGGGGAGCTGTTTTTT. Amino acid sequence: CASRRLAGTNTGELFF.

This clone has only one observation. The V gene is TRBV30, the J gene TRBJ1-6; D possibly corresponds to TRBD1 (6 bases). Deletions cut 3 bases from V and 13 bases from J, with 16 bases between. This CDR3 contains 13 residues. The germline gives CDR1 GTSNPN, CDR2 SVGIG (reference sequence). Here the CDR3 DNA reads TGTGCCTGGAGGGGGGCCCCTGCTTCCCCCCTCCACTTT. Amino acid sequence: CAWRGAPASPLHF.

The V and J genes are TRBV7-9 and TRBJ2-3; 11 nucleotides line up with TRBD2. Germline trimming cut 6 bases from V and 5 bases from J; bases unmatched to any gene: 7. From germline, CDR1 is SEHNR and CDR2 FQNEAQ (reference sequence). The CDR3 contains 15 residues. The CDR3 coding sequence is TGTGCCAGCAGTAAACTAGCGGGAGTTGGAGATACGCAGTATTTT. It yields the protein CASSKLAGVGDTQYF.

The CDR3 loop is CASSRGDTIYEQYF. In DNA form, the CDR3 reads TGCGCCAGCAGCAGAGGGGACACCATCTACGAGCAGTACTTC. This chain links TRBV5-1 with TRBJ2-7; D may be TRBD1 (6 bases). The V end was cut by 4 bases, the J end by 3 bases, with 14 bases between. Germline V gene lookup returns CDR1 SGHRS and CDR2 YFSETQ. CDR3 length: 14 residues.

DNA of the CDR3: TGTGCCAGCAGCCCCGTTACAGGGGTGGATCAGCCCCAGCATTTT. Its translation is CASSPVTGVDQPQHF. This sequence joins TRBV11-1 and TRBJ1-5, with 7 positions matching TRBD1. The germline CDR1 and CDR2 sequences are SGHAT and FQDESV (reference sequence). This CDR3 is built from 15 residues. Trimming removed 5 bases from V and 5 bases from J; junction bases left unmatched: 9.

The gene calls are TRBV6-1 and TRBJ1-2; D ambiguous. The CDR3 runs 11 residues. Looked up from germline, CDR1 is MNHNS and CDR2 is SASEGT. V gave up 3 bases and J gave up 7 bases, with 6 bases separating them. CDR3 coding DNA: TGTGCCAGCAGTGACAGTCGTGGCTACACCTTC. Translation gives CASSDSRGYTF.

The CDR3 here is CAWSALLAGVGNEQFF. The DNA of the CDR3 is TGTGCCTGGAGTGCCCTGTTAGCGGGAGTGGGGAATGAGCAGTTCTTC. The chain couples TRBV30 to TRBJ2-1; TRBD2 aligns across 9 bases. This CDR3 has 16 amino acids. Trimming at V came to 1 base and at J to 7 bases, leaving 11 bases not matched to a gene. Looked up from germline, CDR1 is GTSNPN and CDR2 is SVGIG (reference sequence).

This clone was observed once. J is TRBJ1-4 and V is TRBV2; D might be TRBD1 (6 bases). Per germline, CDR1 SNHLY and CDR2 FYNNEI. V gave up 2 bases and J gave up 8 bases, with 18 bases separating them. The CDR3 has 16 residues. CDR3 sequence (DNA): TGTGCCAGCAGTGAAACAGGGAGGGGTCTTAACGAAAAACTGTTTTTT. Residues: CASSETGRGLNEKLFF.

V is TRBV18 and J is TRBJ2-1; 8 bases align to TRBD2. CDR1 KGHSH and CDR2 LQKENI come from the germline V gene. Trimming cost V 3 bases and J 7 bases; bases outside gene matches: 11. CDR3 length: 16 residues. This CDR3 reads CASSPNSAGGGNEQFF. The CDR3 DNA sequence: TGTGCCAGCTCACCGAATTCGGCGGGAGGAGGAAATGAGCAGTTCTTC.

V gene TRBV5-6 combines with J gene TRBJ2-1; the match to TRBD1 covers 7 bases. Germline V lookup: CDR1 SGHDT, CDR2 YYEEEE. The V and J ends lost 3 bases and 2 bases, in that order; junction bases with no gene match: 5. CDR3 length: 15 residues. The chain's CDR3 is CASSWVDRPYNEQFF. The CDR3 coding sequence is TGTGCCAGCAGCTGGGTGGACAGGCCCTACAATGAGCAGTTCTTC.

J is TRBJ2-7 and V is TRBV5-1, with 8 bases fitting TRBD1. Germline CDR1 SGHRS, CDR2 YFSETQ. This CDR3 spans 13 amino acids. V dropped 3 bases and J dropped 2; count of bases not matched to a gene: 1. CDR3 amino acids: CASSWDRTYEQYF. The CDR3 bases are TGCGCCAGCAGCTGGGACAGGACCTACGAGCAGTACTTC.

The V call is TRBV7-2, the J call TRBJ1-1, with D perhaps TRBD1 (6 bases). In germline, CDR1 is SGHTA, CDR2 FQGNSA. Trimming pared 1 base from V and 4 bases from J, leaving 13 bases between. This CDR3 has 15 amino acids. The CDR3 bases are TGTGCCAGCAGCTTAGTCGCAGGGGCCGCCACTGAAGCTTTCTTT. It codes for CASSLVAGAATEAFF.

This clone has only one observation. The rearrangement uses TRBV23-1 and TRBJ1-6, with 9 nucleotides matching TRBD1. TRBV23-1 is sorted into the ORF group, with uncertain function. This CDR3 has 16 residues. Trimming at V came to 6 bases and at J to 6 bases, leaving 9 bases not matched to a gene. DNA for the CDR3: TGCGCCAGCAGACGGAGTCACAGGGGGCGTAATTCACCCCTCCACTTT. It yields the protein CASRRSHRGRNSPLHF.

CDR3 sequence reads: CASSVFSYEQYF. The CDR3 DNA is TGTGCCAGCAGTGTATTCTCCTACGAGCAGTACTTC. This rearrangement joins TRBV2 to TRBJ2-7; D ambiguous. The CDR3 spans 12 residues. The germline V and J ends were trimmed by 4 bases and 0 bases, with 4 bases remaining between them. Germline CDR1 is SNHLY and CDR2 is FYNNEI. Supplemented by reference TRBV2 and TRBJ2-7, the full variable domain reads EPEVTQTPSHQVTQMGQEVILRCVPISNHLYFYWYRQILGQKVEFLVSFYNNEISEKSEIFDDQFSVERPDGSNFTLKIRSTKLEDSAMYFCASSVFSYEQYFGPGTRLTVT.

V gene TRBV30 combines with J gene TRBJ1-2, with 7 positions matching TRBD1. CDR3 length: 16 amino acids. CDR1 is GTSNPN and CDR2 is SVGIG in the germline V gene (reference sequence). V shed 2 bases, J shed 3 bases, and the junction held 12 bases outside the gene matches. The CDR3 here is CAWSPTSGDSYYGYTF. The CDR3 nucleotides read TGTGCCTGGAGTCCCACAAGTGGGGACAGCTACTATGGCTACACCTTC.

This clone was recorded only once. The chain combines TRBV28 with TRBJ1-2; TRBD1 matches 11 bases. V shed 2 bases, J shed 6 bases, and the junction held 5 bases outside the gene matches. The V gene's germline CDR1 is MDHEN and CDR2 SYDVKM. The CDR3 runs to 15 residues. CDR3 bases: TGTGCCAGCAGTTTACCCGGACAGGGGGCCCATGGCTACACCTTC. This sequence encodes CASSLPGQGAHGYTF.

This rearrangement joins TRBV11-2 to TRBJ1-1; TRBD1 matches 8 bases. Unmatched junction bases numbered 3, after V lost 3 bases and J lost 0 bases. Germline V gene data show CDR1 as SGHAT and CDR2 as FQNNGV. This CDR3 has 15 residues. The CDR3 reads CASSFGTGLNTEAFF. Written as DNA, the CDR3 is TGTGCCAGCAGCTTTGGGACAGGTCTGAACACTGAAGCTTTCTTT. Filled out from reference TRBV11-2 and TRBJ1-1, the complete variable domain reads EAGVAQSPRYKIIEKRQSVAFWCNPISGHATLYWYQQILGQGPKLLIQFQNNGVVDDSQLPKDRFSAERLKGVDSTLKIQPAKLEDSAVYLCASSFGTGLNTEAFFGQGTRLTVV.

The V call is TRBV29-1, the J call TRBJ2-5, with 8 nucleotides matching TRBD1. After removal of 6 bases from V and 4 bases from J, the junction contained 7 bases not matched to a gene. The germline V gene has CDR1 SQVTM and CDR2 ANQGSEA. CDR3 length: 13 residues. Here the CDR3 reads CSVGQVIRETQYF. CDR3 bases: TGCAGCGTGGGACAGGTCATTAGAGAGACCCAGTACTTC.